The 24 T cell receptor beta chains below all came from one sample that was sequenced in a study of cytomegalovirus exposure and HLA in healthy donors. Primers for the PCR totalled 60 Vbeta and 13 Jbeta. The method was immunoSEQ multiplex PCR; TCRdb's version includes in-frame clones alone and lacks a portion of them. In the table there are 150,000 or so clones, roughly 73% of which are singletons. The sample taken for sequencing was PBMCs. These receptors were obtained from a man aged 18 to 29 in good health and CMV-seropositive.

This clone was seen a few times. The chain employs TRBV5-4 and TRBJ2-5; possible D gene TRBD2, 6 bases. This CDR3 is 17 amino acids long. V lost 3 bases and J lost 2, with 20 bases in between. Germline CDR1 reads SGHNT; CDR2 reads YYREEE (reference sequence). The CDR3 nucleotides are TGTGCCAGCAGCTCCCGGGCAGGAGCTGGGAGGCAAGAGACCCAGTACTTC. Protein product: CASSSRAGAGRQETQYF. The whole variable domain, remainder taken from reference TRBV5-4 and TRBJ2-5, is ETGVTQSPTHLIKTRGQQVTLRCSSQSGHNTVSWYQQALGQGPQFIFQYYREEENGRGNFPPRFSGLQFPNYSSELNVNALELDDSALYLCASSSRAGAGRQETQYFGPGTRLLVL.

This clone was detected a few times. The chain uses TRBV2 and TRBJ1-2; the D is unclear. The germline V gene encodes CDR1 SNHLY and CDR2 FYNNEI. Between the trimmed V and J ends, which lost 2 bases and 7 bases, there was a span of 8 bases. This CDR3 has 12 residues. The CDR3: CASSEPLSGYTF. CDR3 sequence (DNA): TGTGCCAGCAGTGAACCGCTCAGTGGCTACACCTTC.

The chain carries TRBV27 and TRBJ2-3; D remains ambiguous. CDR3 length equals 15 residues. V lost 9 bases and J lost 0, with 16 bases in between. Germline values: CDR1 MNHEY, CDR2 SMNVEV (reference sequence). CDR3: CASQSADSSTDTQYF. In DNA, the CDR3 is TGTGCCAGTCAATCTGCGGATTCGAGCACAGATACGCAGTATTTT.

This clone was picked up one time. The V gene is TRBV6-1, the J gene TRBJ1-2; D might be TRBD1 (5 bases). Trimming pared 4 bases from V and 5 bases from J, leaving 14 bases between. This CDR3 is 14 amino acids long. Germline V lookup: CDR1 MNHNS, CDR2 SASEGT. CDR3 residues: CASSGVGGRYGYTF. In DNA form, the CDR3 reads TGTGCCAGCAGTGGGGTCGGGGGGAGATATGGCTACACCTTC.

This clone was seen a single time. The J gene is TRBJ2-1, the V gene TRBV28; 7 nucleotides align to TRBD2. This CDR3 has 17 residues. V gave up 7 bases and J gave up 3 bases; unmatched junction bases: 15. Germline V gene sequence: CDR1 MDHEN, CDR2 SYDVKM. The CDR3 sequence is CASTTGEGGVIYNEQFF. As DNA, the CDR3 is TGTGCCAGCACCACCGGGGAGGGAGGGGTGATCTACAATGAGCAGTTCTTC.

The chain is built from TRBV28 and TRBJ2-3; TRBD2 is a possible D gene (5 bases). The germline V gene encodes CDR1 MDHEN and CDR2 SYDVKM. Deletions cut 8 bases from V and 0 bases from J, with 15 bases between. The CDR3 contains 15 residues. CDR3 region: CASGRRSLSTDTQYF. The CDR3 bases are TGTGCCAGCGGGAGAAGGTCCCTAAGCACAGATACGCAGTATTTT.

This clone was seen a few times. This chain uses TRBV6-4 with TRBJ1-4; D remains unclear. The CDR3 has 14 amino acids. Germline V gene lookup returns CDR1 MRHNA and CDR2 SNTAGT. V was cut by 4 bases and J by 0 bases, with 6 bases left in between. The CDR3 region is CASSASATNEKLFF. For the CDR3, the DNA is TGTGCCAGCAGTGCTTCTGCAACTAATGAAAAACTGTTTTTT.

The gene calls are TRBV7-9 and TRBJ2-7; 8 bases map to TRBD2. J lost 3 bases, V lost 4 bases, and 5 bases had no gene match. The CDR3 consists of 14 residues. Germline V CDR1 and CDR2: SEHNR, FQNEAQ (reference sequence). CDR3 in DNA: TGTGCCAGCAGCTCGGGACTAGAGGGCTACGAGCAGTACTTC. Protein: CASSSGLEGYEQYF.

The gene calls are TRBV28 and TRBJ1-2, with D possibly being TRBD1 (6 bases). The CDR3 is 12 residues long. Per the germline V gene, CDR1 is MDHEN and CDR2 is SYDVKM. V was shortened by 3 bases and J by 4 bases, with 6 bases between the two germline ends. The CDR3 bases are TGTGCCAGCAGTTTGGGGGCCTATGGCTACACCTTC. This gives the protein CASSLGAYGYTF.

The V and J genes are TRBV14 and TRBJ1-2, with 9 bases fitting TRBD1. There are 17 residues in the CDR3. Germline V gene sequence: CDR1 SGHDN, CDR2 FVKESK. V trimming: 0 bases; J trimming: 8 bases; junction bases outside the gene matches: 13. The CDR3 DNA follows: TGTGCCAGCAGCCAAGAGGGGACAGGGAAGAGGTTAGGAGGCTACACCTTC. This sequence encodes CASSQEGTGKRLGGYTF.

The chain is built from TRBV7-9 and TRBJ2-1; 9 nucleotides line up with TRBD2. V shed 2 bases, J shed 9 bases, and the junction held 11 bases outside the gene matches. Germline V gene data show CDR1 as SEHNR and CDR2 as FQNEAQ (reference sequence). This CDR3 has 16 residues. The chain's CDR3 is CASSLKRSSGTGEQFF. CDR3 bases: TGTGCCAGCAGCTTAAAGAGGTCTAGCGGGACGGGTGAGCAGTTCTTC.

The chain uses TRBV2 and TRBJ1-1; 9 bases match TRBD1. Looked up from germline, CDR1 is SNHLY and CDR2 is FYNNEI. V shed 7 bases and J 3 bases; nucleotides not matched to a gene: 6. CDR3 length equals 14 residues. This CDR3 reads CASIPGQGYTEAFF. The CDR3 nucleotides read TGTGCCAGCATACCGGGACAGGGTTACACTGAAGCTTTCTTT. Using reference TRBV2 and TRBJ1-1 for the parts outside the CDR3, the full variable domain is EPEVTQTPSHQVTQMGQEVILRCVPISNHLYFYWYRQILGQKVEFLVSFYNNEISEKSEIFDDQFSVERPDGSNFTLKIRSTKLEDSAMYFCASIPGQGYTEAFFGQGTRLTVV.

There are a few counts of this clone. The chain couples TRBV9 to TRBJ2-2, with D hard to call. CDR1 and CDR2 (germline): SGDLS, YYNGEE. This CDR3 has 13 residues. Trimming left V 0 bases short and J 9 bases short, with 9 bases between. CDR3 DNA sequence: TGTGCCAGCAGCGTAGGTAGGAGCAGGGAGCTGTTTTTT. Translated: CASSVGRSRELFF. Full variable domain (remainder filled in from reference TRBV9 and TRBJ2-2): DSGVTQTPKHLITATGQRVTLRCSPRSGDLSVYWYQQSLDQGLQFLIQYYNGEERAKGNILERFSAQQFPDLHSELNLSSLELGDSALYFCASSVGRSRELFFGEGSRLTVL.

The chain employs TRBV5-5 and TRBJ1-1; no clear D gene. With 4 bases removed from V and 0 bases from J, the gap between germline ends came to 10 bases. Germline V gene data show CDR1 as SGHKS and CDR2 as YYEKEE (reference sequence). This CDR3 contains 14 residues. The CDR3 region has the DNA TGTGCCAGCAGCCCACACGTCATGAACACTGAAGCTTTCTTT. It codes for CASSPHVMNTEAFF.

This clone was observed once. The V and J genes are TRBV4-2 and TRBJ2-5; 8 bases match TRBD2. CDR3 length equals 15 residues. Per the germline V gene, CDR1 is LGHNA and CDR2 is YNFKEQ. The J segment lost 5 bases and the V segment lost 0 bases, leaving 5 bases of the junction unmatched. CDR3 region: CASSQDGRARETQYF. CDR3 coding DNA: TGTGCCAGCAGCCAAGACGGGAGGGCCCGTGAGACCCAGTACTTC.

The chain combines TRBV20-1 with TRBJ2-1; weak D call: TRBD1 (6 bases). CDR3 size: 11 residues. V shed 6 bases and J shed 7 bases, with 10 bases lying between them. Germline loops: CDR1 DFQATT, CDR2 SNEGSKA (reference sequence). CDR3 region: CSAYRVNEQFF. The DNA for the CDR3 is TGCAGTGCCTACAGGGTAAATGAGCAGTTCTTC.

The chain recombines TRBV30 with TRBJ2-7, with 7 positions matching TRBD2. The CDR3 consists of 17 residues. Germline trimming cut 4 bases from V and 0 bases from J; bases unmatched to any gene: 15. Germline V gene data show CDR1 as GTSNPN and CDR2 as SVGIG (reference sequence). The CDR3 spells CAWNGKPSGAHSYEQYF. CDR3 bases: TGTGCCTGGAATGGGAAACCCAGCGGGGCCCACTCCTACGAGCAGTACTTC.

The genes are TRBV6-4 and TRBJ2-2; TRBD1 matches at 9 bases. The V gene's germline CDR1 is MRHNA and CDR2 SNTAGT. Germline trimming cut 4 bases from V and 7 bases from J; bases unmatched to any gene: 7. There are 15 residues in the CDR3. The CDR3 sequence is CASSVDRGAVGELFF. The CDR3 bases are TGTGCCAGCAGTGTGGACAGGGGCGCCGTCGGGGAGCTGTTTTTT.

The V gene is TRBV18, the J gene TRBJ1-6; 9 nucleotides align to TRBD1. CDR3 length: 14 residues. Germline V gives CDR1 KGHSH, CDR2 LQKENI. The trim removed 2 bases at V and 10 bases at J, leaving 3 bases unmatched. CDR3 DNA: TGTGCCAGCTCACCAGGGACAGGGCTGTCACCCCTCCACTTT. This sequence encodes CASSPGTGLSPLHF.

This clone has only a few counts. The chain uses TRBV2 and TRBJ1-2; 7 bases agree with TRBD1. J was trimmed by 0 bases and V by 9 bases; bases with no gene match: 16. The CDR3 covers 17 residues. CDR1 is SNHLY, CDR2 FYNNEI, per germline. The CDR3 DNA reads TGTGCCAGTACGCCCATGCAGGGGGATTTAGCTAACTATGGCTACACCTTC. Translating it yields CASTPMQGDLANYGYTF.

Only one count was recorded for this clone. The gene calls are TRBV10-1 and TRBJ1-4, with D possibly being TRBD1 (5 bases). The V end lost 6 bases, the J end lost 5 bases, and 7 bases lay between the germline ends. CDR3 length equals 12 residues. CDR1 is WNHNN and CDR2 is SYGVQD in the germline V gene (reference sequence). CDR3 sequence (DNA): TGCGCCAGCAGGTCAGGGAATGAAAAACTGTTTTTT. This gives the protein CASRSGNEKLFF.

Written as DNA, the CDR3 is TGTGCCAGCAGGGGGACAGGTGATAATCAGCCCCAGCATTTT. Translated, it gives CASRGTGDNQPQHF. The V gene is TRBV6-5, the J gene TRBJ1-5; 8 bases align to TRBD1. The CDR3 totals 14 residues. V was pared by 6 bases and J by 4 bases, with 5 bases of the junction left unmatched. Germline V CDR1 and CDR2: MNHEY, SVGAGI.

V is TRBV2 and J is TRBJ2-3, with D possibly being TRBD1 (6 bases). CDR3 length equals 14 residues. Between the trimmed V and J ends, which lost 7 bases and 0 bases, there was a span of 11 bases. Germline-derived CDR1 and CDR2 are SNHLY and FYNNEI. CDR3 loop: CASIRGQSTDTQYF. CDR3 coding DNA: TGTGCCAGCATTAGAGGACAGAGCACAGATACGCAGTATTTT.

The chain's CDR3 is CASSLHHQSGIEQYF. The CDR3 DNA reads TGTGCCAGCAGTCTGCACCACCAAAGCGGGATCGAGCAGTACTTC. The V and J genes are TRBV6-1 and TRBJ2-5, with 7 bases identical to TRBD2. The closer fit of TRBJ2-7 to the DNA end suggests the J call may be wrong. The CDR3 is made up of 15 amino acids. Germline V gives CDR1 MNHNS, CDR2 SASEGT.